Shown below are 32 T cell receptor beta chains from a single sample sequenced in a study of T cell changes during pregnancy in multiple sclerosis. The protocol was immunoSEQ multiplex PCR, while the TCRdb copy is restricted to in-frame clones and leaves out a portion. The repertoire has tens of thousands of clones, 93% of them found once; the top ten carry 3.5% to 4.5%. The specimen was CD8+ T cells from peripheral blood mononuclear cells, collected in the second trimester of pregnancy. These receptors were obtained from a female donor with multiple sclerosis, enrolled in a pregnancy study.

This clone appeared a single time. This chain links TRBV1 with TRBJ1-2. TRBV1 is described as a pseudogene. This CDR3 has 18 residues. CDR3 loop: CTSSQDPREGLPNYGYTF. The CDR3 coding sequence is TGCACCAGCAGCCAAGATCCCAGGGAGGGTCTCCCTAACTATGGCTACACCTTC.

The chain uses TRBV28 and TRBJ2-2; 12 nucleotides match TRBD2. The CDR3 extends over 17 amino acids. V lost 4 bases to trimming and J lost 8 bases; unmatched junction nucleotides: 11. Germline V gene data show CDR1 as MDHEN and CDR2 as SYDVKM. Here the CDR3 reads CASSSTSGSTFLGELFF. CDR3 sequence (DNA): TGTGCCAGCAGTTCGACTAGCGGGAGTACTTTTTTGGGGGAGCTGTTTTTT.

V is TRBV4-1 and J is TRBJ2-1; 7 nucleotides line up with TRBD1. The junction had 6 bases not matched to a gene; V was cut back by 4 bases and J by 9 bases. The CDR3 has 13 residues. Germline assignment: CDR1 MGHRA and CDR2 YSYEKL. The CDR3 is CASSPEGGREQFF. Here the CDR3 DNA reads TGCGCCAGCAGCCCTGAAGGGGGCCGTGAGCAGTTCTTC.

V gene TRBV2 combines with J gene TRBJ1-1; D might be TRBD1 (5 bases). The ends were cut back, 4 bases at V and 2 bases at J, with 11 bases in the middle. The CDR3 has 14 amino acids. The germline V gene has CDR1 SNHLY and CDR2 FYNNEI. The CDR3 DNA sequence: TGTGCCAGCAGTGGGGAAGGGGCAAACACTGAAGCTTTCTTT. It specifies CASSGEGANTEAFF.

The rearrangement uses TRBV5-5 and TRBJ1-1; TRBD1 might be the D (5 bases). The CDR3 is made up of 16 amino acids. CDR1 is SGHKS, CDR2 YYEKEE, per germline (reference sequence). Trimming pared 6 bases from V and 3 bases from J, leaving 21 bases between. The CDR3 coding sequence is TGTGCCAGCACCCTCTCCTGGGGGGAGGCCGACACTGAAGCTTTCTTT. This translates into CASTLSWGEADTEAFF.

The chain is built from TRBV2 and TRBJ2-7; TRBD1 matches at 8 bases. Per the germline V gene, CDR1 is SNHLY and CDR2 is FYNNEI. The CDR3 extends over 15 amino acids. The V and J ends lost 6 bases and 3 bases, in that order; junction bases with no gene match: 10. The CDR3 loop reads CASRQTGESDYEQYF. CDR3 bases: TGTGCCAGCAGACAGACAGGGGAGTCTGACTACGAGCAGTACTTC.

The chain uses TRBV4-2 and TRBJ2-7; weak D call: TRBD2 (7 bases). The V gene lost 0 bases and the J gene lost 2 bases, with 23 bases spanning the gap. The CDR3 loop spans 19 amino acids. Germline CDR1 reads LGHNA; CDR2 reads YNFKEQ. The CDR3, as DNA: TGTGCCAGCAGCCAAGACCGGGCAGGGGTGGTAAGCGGGGCCTACGAGCAGTACTTC. Amino acids: CASSQDRAGVVSGAYEQYF.

The rearrangement uses TRBV5-1 and TRBJ2-7; no firm D call. The CDR3 runs 13 residues. V lost 4 bases to trimming and J lost 7 bases, with 15 bases between them. Germline assignment: CDR1 SGHRS and CDR2 YFSETQ. This chain's CDR3 is CASSKDPGWEQYF. CDR3 sequence (DNA): TGCGCCAGCAGCAAAGACCCAGGATGGGAGCAGTACTTC.

CDR3 residues: CASSLVYSEQYF. In DNA, the CDR3 is TGTGCCAGCAGCTTAGTGTATAGCGAGCAGTACTTC. V and J are TRBV7-2 and TRBJ2-7; D unclear. CDR1 is SGHTA, CDR2 FQGNSA, per germline. Between the trimmed V and J ends, which lost 1 base and 6 bases, there was a span of 7 bases. This CDR3 contains 12 residues. The full variable domain, in which reference TRBV7-2 and TRBJ2-7 provide the parts outside the CDR3, is GAGVSQSPSNKVTEKGKDVELRCDPISGHTALYWYRQSLGQGLEFLIYFQGNSAPDKSGLPSDRFSAERTGGSVSTLTIQRTQQEDSAVYLCASSLVYSEQYFGPGTRLTVT.

The DNA for the CDR3 is TGTGCCAGCAGTGCAGGGGGCTATCAGCCCCAGCATTTT. It encodes CASSAGGYQPQHF. J is TRBJ1-5 and V is TRBV2; 8 bases agree with TRBD1. V was pared by 4 bases and J by 5 bases, with 1 base of the junction left unmatched. Germline loops: CDR1 SNHLY, CDR2 FYNNEI. The CDR3 totals 13 residues.

This chain connects TRBV6-6 to TRBJ2-7, with D possibly TRBD2 on 6 matching bases. The CDR3 extends over 14 amino acids. In germline, CDR1 is MNHNY, CDR2 SVGAGI (reference sequence). Trimming stripped 4 bases from V and 3 bases from J, with 13 bases between. CDR3 sequence (DNA): TGTGCCAGCAGTTTTCCGGGGGTGGGCTACGAGCAGTACTTC. Its protein product is CASSFPGVGYEQYF.

CDR3 bases: TGTGCCAGCTCACCCTTCGGACTGGGTAATAGCAATCAGCCCCAGCATTTT. This codes for CASSPFGLGNSNQPQHF. The chain joins TRBV18 to TRBJ1-5, with D uncertain. This CDR3 is 17 amino acids long. V shed 3 bases and J shed 0 bases, with 15 bases lying between them. Germline CDR1 is KGHSH and CDR2 is LQKENI. The full variable domain, with the rest looked up from reference TRBV18 and TRBJ1-5, is NAGVMQNPRHLVRRRGQEARLRCSPMKGHSHVYWYRQLPEEGLKFMVYLQKENIIDESGMPKERFSAEFPKEGPSILRIQQVVRGDSAAYFCASSPFGLGNSNQPQHFGDGTRLSIL.

This clone has a handful of counts. The chain is built from TRBV4-1 and TRBJ2-7; 7 bases match TRBD1. This CDR3 has 14 amino acids. Losses at the gene ends were 4 bases for V and 2 bases for J; bases not matched to a gene: 5. Germline V gene lookup returns CDR1 MGHRA and CDR2 YSYEKL. In DNA, the CDR3 is TGCGCCAGCAGCCTGCGACAGGGAACCTACGAGCAGTACTTC. Translating it yields CASSLRQGTYEQYF.

This clone was counted between two and nine times. The chain carries TRBV9 and TRBJ2-2; D is possibly TRBD2 (5 bases). Trimming cost V 1 base and J 1 base, with 14 bases left between them. Germline assignment: CDR1 SGDLS and CDR2 YYNGEE. This CDR3 region has 17 residues. CDR3 amino acids: CASSVSPEAGNTGELFF. DNA for the CDR3: TGTGCCAGCAGCGTATCCCCCGAGGCGGGGAACACCGGGGAGCTGTTTTTT. Complete variable domain (other parts from reference TRBV9 and TRBJ2-2): DSGVTQTPKHLITATGQRVTLRCSPRSGDLSVYWYQQSLDQGLQFLIQYYNGEERAKGNILERFSAQQFPDLHSELNLSSLELGDSALYFCASSVSPEAGNTGELFFGEGSRLTVL.

The V gene is TRBV7-9, the J gene TRBJ2-7; possible D gene TRBD1, 8 bases. This CDR3 is 14 amino acids long. Trimming removed 5 bases at V and 6 bases at J, with 17 bases between. Germline lookup yields CDR1 SEHNR and CDR2 FQNEAQ (reference sequence). The CDR3 here is CASSPYRGGSEQYF. The CDR3 nucleotides read TGTGCCAGCAGCCCGTACAGGGGGGGCTCCGAGCAGTACTTC.

This sequence joins TRBV14 and TRBJ2-7; 7 bases match TRBD2. J was trimmed by 2 bases and V by 4 bases; bases with no gene match: 8. Germline-derived CDR1 and CDR2 are SGHDN and FVKESK. The CDR3 totals 15 residues. In DNA, the CDR3 is TGTGCCAGCAGCCTTTTCGGACTAGGGACCTACGAGCAGTACTTC. Translation: CASSLFGLGTYEQYF.

The chain employs TRBV5-6 and TRBJ2-1; D not certain. Germline CDR1 is SGHDT and CDR2 is YYEEEE. Trimming stripped 2 bases from V and 7 bases from J, with 13 bases between. This CDR3 is built from 14 residues. CDR3 DNA: TGTGCCAGCAGCTTTCACAGTTTTTGGAATGAGCAGTTCTTC. Its protein is CASSFHSFWNEQFF.

The V gene is TRBV5-1, the J gene TRBJ2-7, with 8 bases lining up with TRBD1. The CDR3 spans 13 residues. The germline V gene has CDR1 SGHRS and CDR2 YFSETQ. V was clipped by 2 bases and J by 5 bases; unmatched bases: 3. CDR3 in amino acids: CASSFGQGNEQYF. CDR3 in DNA: TGCGCCAGCAGCTTTGGACAGGGTAACGAGCAGTACTTC.

The chain carries TRBV5-1 and TRBJ2-7; D gene uncertain. V was clipped by 6 bases and J by 1 base, with 14 bases between them. The CDR3 has 14 residues. In germline, CDR1 is SGHRS, CDR2 YFSETQ. CDR3 residues: CASTPGDNSYEQYF. The CDR3 bases are TGCGCCAGCACTCCCGGTGATAATTCCTACGAGCAGTACTTC.

The DNA for the CDR3 is TGTGCCAGTGCGTACAGGGGGTACTCCTACGAGCAGTACTTC. Encoded protein: CASAYRGYSYEQYF. The chain combines TRBV19 with TRBJ2-7; 8 positions match TRBD1. Germline CDR1 reads LNHDA; CDR2 reads SQIVND (reference sequence). The trim removed 8 bases at V and 0 bases at J, leaving 6 bases unmatched. The CDR3 loop spans 14 amino acids.

This rearrangement joins TRBV5-1 to TRBJ2-1; D might be TRBD1 (6 bases). Germline V gene lookup returns CDR1 SGHRS and CDR2 YFSETQ. The CDR3 loop spans 11 amino acids. V was clipped by 4 bases and J by 9 bases, with 8 bases between them. This chain's CDR3 is CASSLGGEQFF. CDR3 DNA: TGCGCCAGCAGCCTAGGGGGTGAGCAGTTCTTC.

The gene calls are TRBV11-2 and TRBJ2-1, with 8 bases lining up with TRBD1. With V trimmed by 4 bases and J by 5 bases, 10 bases remained unmatched. Germline V gene lookup returns CDR1 SGHAT and CDR2 FQNNGV. This CDR3 region has 16 residues. In DNA, the CDR3 is TGTGCCAGCAGCTCCTACAGGGGGTTGATAGACAATGAGCAGTTCTTC. The encoded protein is CASSSYRGLIDNEQFF.

The chain recombines TRBV9 with TRBJ2-1; tentative D call: TRBD2 (6 bases). The CDR3 has 16 residues. The ends were cut back, 1 base at V and 4 bases at J, with 15 bases in the middle. In germline, CDR1 is SGDLS, CDR2 YYNGEE. CDR3 in amino acids: CASSVTSGDQYNEQFF. As DNA, the CDR3 is TGTGCCAGCAGCGTAACATCGGGGGACCAATACAATGAGCAGTTCTTC.

The genes are TRBV19 and TRBJ2-7, with 9 bases aligning to TRBD1. CDR1 is LNHDA, CDR2 SQIVND, per germline (reference sequence). The CDR3 spans 13 residues. Trimming cost V 6 bases and J 5 bases; bases outside gene matches: 5. CDR3 bases: TGTGCCAGTAGGAGGACAGGGGATGACGAGCAGTACTTC. Translated, it gives CASRRTGDDEQYF.

The J gene is TRBJ2-1, the V gene TRBV12-5, with TRBD1 matching over 8 bases. The CDR3 runs 13 residues. Germline lookup yields CDR1 LGHNT and CDR2 FRNRAP. Trimming took 7 bases from V and 10 from J; bases not matched to a gene: 9. The CDR3 loop reads CASVKTGAPEQFF. CDR3 coding DNA: TGTGCTAGTGTCAAGACAGGGGCCCCGGAGCAGTTCTTC.

V is TRBV4-3 and J is TRBJ1-4, with 7 bases identical to TRBD1. This CDR3 spans 16 amino acids. V was pared by 1 base and J by 5 bases, with 7 bases of the junction left unmatched. Germline lookup yields CDR1 LGHNA and CDR2 YSLEER. The DNA of the CDR3 is TGCGCCAGCAGCCAAGGCACCGGGACAGTAAATGAAAAACTGTTTTTT. Residues: CASSQGTGTVNEKLFF.

The chain carries TRBV27 and TRBJ1-1; a possible D gene is TRBD1 (5 bases). V was trimmed by 7 bases and J by 4 bases, leaving 16 bases between them. The CDR3 is 14 residues long. Germline lookup yields CDR1 MNHEY and CDR2 SMNVEV (reference sequence). The CDR3 sequence is CASTSSGWGTEAFF. CDR3 DNA: TGTGCCAGCACCTCCTCAGGGTGGGGCACTGAAGCTTTCTTT.

The rearrangement links TRBV4-1 to TRBJ1-5; TRBD1 aligns across 9 bases. After removal of 5 bases from V and 7 bases from J, the junction contained 6 bases not matched to a gene. Germline V lookup: CDR1 MGHRA, CDR2 YSYEKL. The CDR3 sequence is 14 residues long. The CDR3 is CASSYGQGSQPQHF. The DNA of the CDR3 is TGCGCCAGCAGCTATGGACAGGGGTCGCAGCCCCAGCATTTT.

The chain carries TRBV19 and TRBJ1-1; tentative D call: TRBD1 (5 bases). V lost 8 bases and J 5 bases, leaving 15 bases between the germline ends. Germline V gives CDR1 LNHDA, CDR2 SQIVND (reference sequence). There are 13 residues in the CDR3. The CDR3 coding sequence is TGTGCCAGTTCCCAGGGAAGTCTGACTGAAGCTTTCTTT. As protein: CASSQGSLTEAFF.

The chain is built from TRBV19 and TRBJ1-1; the match to TRBD1 covers 9 bases. Trimming took 6 bases from V and 4 from J; bases not matched to a gene: 9. Germline CDR1 is LNHDA and CDR2 is SQIVND (reference sequence). The CDR3 is 15 amino acids. The CDR3 region is CASSPRTGDRTEAFF. CDR3 in DNA: TGTGCCAGTAGCCCCCGGACAGGGGATCGCACTGAAGCTTTCTTT.

V and J are TRBV19 and TRBJ2-7; D is uncertain. Germline V gene sequence: CDR1 LNHDA, CDR2 SQIVND (reference sequence). The V end lost 0 bases, the J end lost 0 bases, and 6 bases lay between the germline ends. The CDR3 loop spans 14 amino acids. Here the CDR3 reads CASSIEVGSYEQYF. The CDR3 DNA is TGTGCCAGTAGTATAGAAGTCGGCTCCTACGAGCAGTACTTC. The whole variable domain, filled in from reference TRBV19 and TRBJ2-7, reads DGGITQSPKYLFRKEGQNVTLSCEQNLNHDAMYWYRQDPGQGLRLIYYSQIVNDFQKGDIAEGYSVSREKKESFPLTVTSAQKNPTAFYLCASSIEVGSYEQYFGPGTRLTVT.

The rearrangement uses TRBV28 and TRBJ1-2, with D uncertain. Germline CDR1 MDHEN, CDR2 SYDVKM. V lost 7 bases and J lost 2, with 20 bases in between. CDR3 length: 16 residues. The CDR3 sequence is CASTDPLSGLNYGYTF. The CDR3, as DNA: TGTGCCAGCACTGATCCTCTGAGCGGCTTAAACTATGGCTACACCTTC.